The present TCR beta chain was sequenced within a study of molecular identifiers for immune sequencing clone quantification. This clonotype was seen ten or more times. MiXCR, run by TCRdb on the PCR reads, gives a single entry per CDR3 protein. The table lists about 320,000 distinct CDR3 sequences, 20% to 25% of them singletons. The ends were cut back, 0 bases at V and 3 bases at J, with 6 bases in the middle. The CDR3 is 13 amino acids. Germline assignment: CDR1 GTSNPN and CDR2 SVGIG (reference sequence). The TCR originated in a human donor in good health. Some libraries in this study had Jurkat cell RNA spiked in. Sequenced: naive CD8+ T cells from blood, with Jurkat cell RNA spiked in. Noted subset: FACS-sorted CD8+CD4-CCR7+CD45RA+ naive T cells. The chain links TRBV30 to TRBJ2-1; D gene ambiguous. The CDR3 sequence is CAWSVASYNEQFF. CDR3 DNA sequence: TGTGCCTGGAGTGTGGCTAGCTACAATGAGCAGTTCTTC.